Listed below are T cell receptor beta chains from one sample, sequenced in a study of blood T cell repertoires in COVID-19. Measured with immunoSEQ multiplex PCR; TCRdb has only the in-frame clones, and not every one. The sample lists around 290,000 clones, 90% to 95% occurring once. Sequencing was done on a sample of peripheral blood. Receptors originate from a woman in her twenties or thirties with COVID-19, enrolled during active disease. Both conserved end residues are part of each CDR3. Each record gives: J gene, D gene, clone size, V gene, CDR3 DNA, CDR3 protein. D genes are given only for firm matches. The size field is filled for only some rows; it gives once, few, many or a size class.

J: TRBJ1-3; D: .; size: .; V: TRBV30; DNA: TGTGCCTGGAGTGTACGGGGGGGGCCGGGAAACACCATATATTTT; CDR3: CAWSVRGGPGNTIYF
J: TRBJ1-1; D: TRBD1; size: once; V: TRBV30; DNA: TGTGCCTGGACTCGTATCACAGGGGGCCAGAGAAAAGCTTTCTTT; CDR3: CAWTRITGGQRKAFF
J: TRBJ1-5; D: TRBD1; size: .; V: TRBV2; DNA: TGTGCCAGCAGTCGGGACAGGTATATCAATCAGCCCCAGCATTTT; CDR3: CASSRDRYINQPQHF
J: TRBJ2-1; D: TRBD2; size: few; V: TRBV7-2; DNA: TGTGCCAGCAGCCCGACTAGCGGGAGCTACAATGAGCAGTTCTTC; CDR3: CASSPTSGSYNEQFF
J: TRBJ1-1; D: .; size: .; V: TRBV6-5; DNA: TGTGCCAGCAGTCCTTTCTCGACAGTTAATTCGGGAGCTTTCTTT; CDR3: CASSPFSTVNSGAFF
J: TRBJ1-2; D: .; size: .; V: TRBV28; DNA: TGTGCCAGCACCCCCTCTGGACTTCGCTATGGCTACACCTTC; CDR3: CASTPSGLRYGYTF
J: TRBJ2-1; D: .; size: few; V: TRBV4-2; DNA: TGTGCCAGCAGCCAAGATGTCGGCGGACAGACCTACAATGAGCAGTTCTTC; CDR3: CASSQDVGGQTYNEQFF
J: TRBJ2-5; D: TRBD2; size: .; V: TRBV6-5; DNA: TGTGCCAGCAGTTACTTTGCGGGGGGTGAAGAGACCCAGTACTTC; CDR3: CASSYFAGGEETQYF
J: TRBJ1-1; D: .; size: .; V: TRBV19; DNA: TGTGCCAGTAGTAGGTTAGGAGTCAGAAACACTGAAGCTTTCTTT; CDR3: CASSRLGVRNTEAFF
J: TRBJ1-2; D: .; size: .; V: TRBV5-1; DNA: TGCGCCAGCAGAACGGGAGGGGATGGCTACACCTTC; CDR3: CASRTGGDGYTF
J: TRBJ1-1; D: TRBD1; size: once; V: TRBV10-3; DNA: TGTGCCATCAGTGAGTCTGGTGGACAGGGGTCGAAGAACACTGAAGCTTTCTTT; CDR3: CAISESGGQGSKNTEAFF
J: TRBJ2-1; D: TRBD2; size: .; V: TRBV30; DNA: TGTGCCTGGAGTCTGGGGGGAGGGTTAAATGAGCAGTTCTTC; CDR3: CAWSLGGGLNEQFF
J: TRBJ2-3; D: TRBD2; size: once; V: TRBV5-5; DNA: TGTGCCAGCAGCTTAGAGACTAGCGGGACATTAGGAGATACGCAGTATTTT; CDR3: CASSLETSGTLGDTQYF
J: TRBJ2-3; D: .; size: .; V: TRBV5-4; DNA: TGTGCCAGCAGCTTGTTACAGGGCACAGATACGCAGTATTTT; CDR3: CASSLLQGTDTQYF
J: TRBJ1-4; D: .; size: once; V: TRBV6-6; DNA: TGTGCCAGCAGACTAGAGACAGGTAGACTGTTTTTT; CDR3: CASRLETGRLFF
J: TRBJ1-1; D: TRBD1; size: once; V: TRBV19; DNA: TGTGCCAGTAGTGGGACAGGTTCGCGGAACACTGAAGCTTTCTTT; CDR3: CASSGTGSRNTEAFF
J: TRBJ2-3; D: TRBD1; size: .; V: TRBV7-2; DNA: TGTGCCAGCAGCTTAAGGGCAGGGGGCAAGTCAGATACGCAGTATTTT; CDR3: CASSLRAGGKSDTQYF
J: TRBJ2-5; D: TRBD2; size: .; V: TRBV19; DNA: TGTGCCAGTAGCGATATGCGCCAATCGGGACTAGCGGGGTTCGGTGAGACCCAGTACTTC; CDR3: CASSDMRQSGLAGFGETQYF
J: TRBJ1-1; D: .; size: few; V: TRBV4-1; DNA: TGCGCCAGCAGCCAAGATAATAGTTTTACAGGGACGGCTTTCTTT; CDR3: CASSQDNSFTGTAFF
J: TRBJ2-3; D: TRBD2; size: .; V: TRBV29-1; DNA: TGCAGCGCTTTAGCGGGAGGGCCCGTTGGCACAGATACGCAGTATTTT; CDR3: CSALAGGPVGTDTQYF
J: TRBJ2-7; D: .; size: once; V: TRBV20-1; DNA: TGCAGTGCTAGTAGGCCCCAGCGAGGCAACACCTACGAGCAGTACTTC; CDR3: CSASRPQRGNTYEQYF
J: TRBJ2-5; D: TRBD2; size: .; V: TRBV11-3; DNA: TGTGCCAGCAGCCCAGGGAGACTAGCGGGCGGGCAAGAGACCCAGTACTTC; CDR3: CASSPGRLAGGQETQYF
J: TRBJ1-4; D: .; size: .; V: TRBV27; DNA: TGTGCCAGCCGGGACATCTCGAGGGAAAAACTGTTTTTT; CDR3: CASRDISREKLFF
J: TRBJ1-5; D: .; size: .; V: TRBV4-2; DNA: TGTGCCAGCAGCCAAGAGGGCAGTCAAAATCAGCCCCAGCATTTT; CDR3: CASSQEGSQNQPQHF